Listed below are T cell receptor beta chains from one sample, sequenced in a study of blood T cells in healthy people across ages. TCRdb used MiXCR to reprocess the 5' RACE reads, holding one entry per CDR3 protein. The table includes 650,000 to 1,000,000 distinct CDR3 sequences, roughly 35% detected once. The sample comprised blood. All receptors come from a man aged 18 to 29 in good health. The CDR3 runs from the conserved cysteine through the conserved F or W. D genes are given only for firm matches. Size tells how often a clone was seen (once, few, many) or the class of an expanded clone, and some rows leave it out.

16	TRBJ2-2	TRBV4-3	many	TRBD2	CASSQGSGEVTGELFF	TGCGCCAGCAGCCAGGGTAGCGGGGAGGTCACCGGGGAGCTGTTTTTT
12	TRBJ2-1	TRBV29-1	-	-	CSSTNRGNEQFF	TGCAGCTCTACTAATAGGGGCAATGAGCAGTTCTTC
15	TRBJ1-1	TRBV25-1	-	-	CASSESYSAGTEAFF	TGTGCCAGCAGTGAATCCTACTCCGCGGGGACTGAAGCTTTCTTT
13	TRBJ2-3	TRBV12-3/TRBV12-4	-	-	CASSLLREDTQYF	TGTGCCAGCAGTTTACTTCGGGAAGATACGCAGTATTTT
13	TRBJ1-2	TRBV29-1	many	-	CSVWGARHYGYTF	TGCAGCGTTTGGGGGGCGCGTCACTATGGCTACACCTTC
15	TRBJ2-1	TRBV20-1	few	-	CSARDLQGINNEQFF	TGCAGTGCTAGAGATCTCCAGGGAATAAACAATGAGCAGTTCTTC
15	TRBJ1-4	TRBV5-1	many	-	CASSLSPGQNEKLFF	TGCGCCAGCAGCTTGAGCCCCGGACAGAATGAAAAACTGTTTTTT
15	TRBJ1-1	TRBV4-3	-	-	CASSPQVYRNTEAFF	TGCGCCAGCAGCCCGCAAGTGTACAGAAACACTGAAGCTTTCTTT
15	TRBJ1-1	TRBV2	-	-	CASSDVLRDNTEAFF	TGTGCCAGCAGTGATGTGCTACGAGATAACACTGAAGCTTTCTTT
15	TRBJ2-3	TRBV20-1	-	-	CSARDGTGDTDTQYF	TGCAGTGCTAGAGACGGGACGGGGGACACAGATACGCAGTATTTT
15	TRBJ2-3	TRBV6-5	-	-	CASTDEAASTDTQYF	TGTGCCAGCACGGACGAGGCTGCTAGCACAGATACGCAGTATTTT
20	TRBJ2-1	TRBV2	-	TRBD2	CASSYPTGLAGVPVRNEQFF	TGTGCCAGCAGCTACCCCACTGGACTAGCCGGCGTACCCGTTAGGAATGAGCAGTTCTTC
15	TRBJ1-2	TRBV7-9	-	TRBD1	CASSLHRGPNEGYTF	TGTGCCAGCAGCCTTCACAGGGGGCCCAATGAGGGCTACACCTTC
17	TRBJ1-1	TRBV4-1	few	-	CASSQAAPGGSSTEAFF	TGCGCCAGCAGCCAAGCCGCCCCCGGGGGCTCGAGCACTGAAGCTTTCTTT
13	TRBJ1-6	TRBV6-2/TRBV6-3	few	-	CASSYEGGSPLHF	TGTGCCAGCAGTTACGAAGGCGGTTCACCCCTCCACTTT
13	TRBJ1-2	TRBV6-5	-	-	CASTKGINYGYTF	TGTGCCAGCACGAAGGGAATCAACTATGGCTACACCTTC
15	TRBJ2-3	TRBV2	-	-	CASSDRAASTDTQYF	TGTGCCAGCAGTGATCGAGCGGCGAGCACAGATACGCAGTATTTT
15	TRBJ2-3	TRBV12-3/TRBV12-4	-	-	CASSFDGMRTDAQYF	TGTGCCAGCAGTTTCGACGGAATGCGCACAGATGCGCAGTATTTT
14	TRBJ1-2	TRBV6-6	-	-	CASSDRDGYYGYTF	TGCGCCAGCAGTGACCGGGACGGATACTATGGCTACACCTTC
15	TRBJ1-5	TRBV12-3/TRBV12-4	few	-	CASSLEWNSNQPQHF	TGTGCCAGCAGTTTAGAGTGGAATAGCAATCAGCCCCAGCATTTT
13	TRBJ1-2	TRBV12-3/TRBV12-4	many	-	CASRRDGNYGYTF	TGTGCCAGCAGACGGGACGGGAACTATGGCTACACCTTC
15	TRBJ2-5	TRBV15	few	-	CATSRDRGGQETQYF	TGTGCCACCAGCAGAGACCGTGGAGGGCAAGAGACCCAGTACTTC
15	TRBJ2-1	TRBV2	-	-	CASSERRGSYNEQFF	TGTGCCAGCAGTGAGCGCAGGGGCTCCTACAATGAGCAGTTCTTC
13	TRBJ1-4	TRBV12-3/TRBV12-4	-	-	CASSLGGTEKLFF	TGTGCCAGCAGTTTAGGGGGGACTGAAAAACTGTTTTTT
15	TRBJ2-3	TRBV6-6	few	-	CASSYSGPGTDTQYF	TGTGCCAGCAGTTACTCGGGACCCGGCACAGATACGCAGTATTTT
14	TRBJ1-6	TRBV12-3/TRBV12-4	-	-	CARERGGYNSPLHF	TGTGCCAGAGAGAGGGGGGGGTATAATTCACCCCTCCACTTT
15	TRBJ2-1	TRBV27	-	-	CASRMMGPSRETQFF	TGTGCCAGCAGGATGATGGGCCCCTCCAGGGAGACCCAGTTCTTC
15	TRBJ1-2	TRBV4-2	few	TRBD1	CASSLQGQPDYGYTF	TGTGCCAGCAGCCTTCAGGGACAGCCAGACTATGGCTACACCTTC
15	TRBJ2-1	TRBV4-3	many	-	CASSQDQGPRDEQFF	TGCGCCAGCAGCCAAGATCAGGGCCCGAGGGATGAGCAGTTCTTC
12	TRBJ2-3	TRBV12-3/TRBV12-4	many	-	CASSTSRDTQYF	TGTGCCAGCAGTACTTCTAGAGATACGCAGTATTTT
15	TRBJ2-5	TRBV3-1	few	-	CASSQDVVREETQYF	TGTGCCAGCAGCCAAGATGTAGTGAGGGAAGAGACCCAGTACTTC
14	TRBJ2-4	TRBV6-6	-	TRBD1	CASSKMTGAGEQYF	TGTGCCAGCAGCAAAATGACAGGGGCCGGTGAGCAGTACTTC
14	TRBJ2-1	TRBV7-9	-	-	CASRNGFRLETQFF	TGTGCCAGCAGGAACGGCTTTAGACTAGAGACCCAGTTCTTC
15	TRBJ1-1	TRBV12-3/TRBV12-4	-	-	CASRRAVELSTEAFF	TGTGCCAGCAGGCGGGCAGTGGAGTTGAGCACTGAAGCTTTCTTT
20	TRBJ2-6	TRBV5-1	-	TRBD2	CASSLPRTSGVAVGANVLTF	TGCGCCAGCAGCTTGCCACGTACTAGCGGGGTGGCTGTGGGGGCCAACGTCCTGACTTTC
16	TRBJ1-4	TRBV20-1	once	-	CSARIGQIATNEKLFF	TGCAGTGCTAGAATCGGACAGATTGCAACTAATGAAAAACTGTTTTTT
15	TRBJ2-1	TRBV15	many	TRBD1	CATSRGQGFYNEQFF	TGTGCCACCAGCAGAGGACAGGGCTTCTACAATGAGCAGTTCTTC
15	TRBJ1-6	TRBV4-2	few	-	CASSQGGHGNSPLHF	TGTGCCAGCAGCCAAGGGGGGCATGGTAATTCACCCCTCCACTTT
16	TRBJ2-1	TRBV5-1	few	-	CASSSEKQGLGGEQFF	TGCGCCAGCAGCTCCGAGAAACAGGGGTTGGGAGGTGAGCAGTTCTTC
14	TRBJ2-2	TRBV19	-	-	CASSITENTGELFF	TGTGCCAGTAGTATCACAGAGAACACCGGGGAGCTGTTTTTT
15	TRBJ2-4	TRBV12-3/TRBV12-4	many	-	CASSFQAVAKNIQYF	TGTGCCAGCAGTTTCCAGGCCGTAGCCAAAAACATTCAGTACTTC
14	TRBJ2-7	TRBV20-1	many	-	CSAILPGVIYEQYF	TGCAGTGCCATCCTGCCAGGGGTAATCTACGAGCAGTACTTC